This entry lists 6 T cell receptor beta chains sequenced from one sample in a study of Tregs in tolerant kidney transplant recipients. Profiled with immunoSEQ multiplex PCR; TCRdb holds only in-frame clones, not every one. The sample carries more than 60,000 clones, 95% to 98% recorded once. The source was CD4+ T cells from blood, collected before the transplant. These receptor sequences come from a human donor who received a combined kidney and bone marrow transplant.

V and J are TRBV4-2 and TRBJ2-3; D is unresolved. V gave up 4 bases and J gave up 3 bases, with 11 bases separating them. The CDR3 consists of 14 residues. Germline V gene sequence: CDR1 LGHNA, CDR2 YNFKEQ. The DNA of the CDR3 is TGTGCCAGCAGCCCCAGATCGTATACAGATACGCAGTATTTT. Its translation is CASSPRSYTDTQYF.

The CDR3 loop reads CASSSLLSSYNEQFF. The CDR3 DNA follows: TGTGCCAGCAGCTCTCTTCTAAGCTCCTACAATGAGCAGTTCTTC. V is TRBV7-2 and J is TRBJ2-1, with D uncertain. Between the trimmed V and J ends, which lost 4 bases and 0 bases, there was a span of 10 bases. The CDR3 runs to 15 residues. Germline CDR1 and CDR2: SGHTA and FQGNSA.

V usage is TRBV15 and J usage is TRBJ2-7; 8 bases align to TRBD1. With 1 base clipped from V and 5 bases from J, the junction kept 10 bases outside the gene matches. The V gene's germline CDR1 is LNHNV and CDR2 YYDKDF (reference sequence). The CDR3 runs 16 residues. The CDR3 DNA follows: TGTGCCACCAGCAGAGCCATAGGGCAGGGGGCCGACGAGCAGTACTTC. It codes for CATSRAIGQGADEQYF.

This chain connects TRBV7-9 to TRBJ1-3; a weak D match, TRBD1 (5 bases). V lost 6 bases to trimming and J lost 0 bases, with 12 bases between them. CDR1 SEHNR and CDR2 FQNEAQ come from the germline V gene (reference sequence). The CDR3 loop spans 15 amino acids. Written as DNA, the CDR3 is TGTGCCAGCAGAACTATCACAGGCTCTGGAAACACCATATATTTT. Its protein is CASRTITGSGNTIYF.

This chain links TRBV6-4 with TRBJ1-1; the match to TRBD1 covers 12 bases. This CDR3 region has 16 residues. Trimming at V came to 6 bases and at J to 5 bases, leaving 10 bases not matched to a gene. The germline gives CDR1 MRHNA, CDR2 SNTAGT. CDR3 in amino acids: CASSAGTGGPYTEAFF. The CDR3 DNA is TGTGCCAGCAGCGCCGGGACAGGGGGCCCGTATACTGAAGCTTTCTTT.

CDR3 region: CASSPRGTGLGTEAFF. The CDR3, as DNA: TGTGCCAGTAGTCCCCGGGGGACAGGGTTGGGCACTGAAGCTTTCTTT. The chain is built from TRBV19 and TRBJ1-1; 9 positions agree with TRBD1. Germline V gene data show CDR1 as LNHDA and CDR2 as SQIVND (reference sequence). The ends lost 5 bases at V and 4 bases at J; junction bases unmatched: 11. The CDR3 has 16 amino acids.